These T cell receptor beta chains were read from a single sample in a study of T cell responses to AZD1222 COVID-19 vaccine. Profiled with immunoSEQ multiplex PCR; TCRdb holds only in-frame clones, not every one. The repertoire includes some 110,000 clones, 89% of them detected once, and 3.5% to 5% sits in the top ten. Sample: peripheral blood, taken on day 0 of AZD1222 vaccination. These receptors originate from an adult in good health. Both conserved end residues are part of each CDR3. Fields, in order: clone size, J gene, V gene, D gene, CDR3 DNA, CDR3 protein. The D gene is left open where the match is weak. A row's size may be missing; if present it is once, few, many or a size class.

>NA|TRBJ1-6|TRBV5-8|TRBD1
TGTGCCAGCAGCTTGATGTGGGACAGTTACTATAATTCACCCCTCCACTTT
CASSLMWDSYYNSPLHF
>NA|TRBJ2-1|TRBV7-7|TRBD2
TGTGCTAGCAGCTTAGAACGAGGGCGTCTAGCGGGTTTTCAAAATGAGCAGTTCTTC
CASSLERGRLAGFQNEQFF
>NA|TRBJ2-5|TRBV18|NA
TGTGCCAGCTCACCATTGTCCGCAGGTGGCCAAGAGACCCAGTACTTC
CASSPLSAGGQETQYF
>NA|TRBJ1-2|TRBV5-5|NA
TGTGCCAGCACCCTGGACAGTTATGGCTACACCTTC
CASTLDSYGYTF
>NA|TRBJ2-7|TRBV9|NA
TGTGCCAGCAGCGTAGGAATTGCGGGTGGGCAGTACTTC
CASSVGIAGGQYF
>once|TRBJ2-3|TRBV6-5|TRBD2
TGTGCCAGCAGTCGACTAGCGGGAGGGTTCGATACGCAGTATTTT
CASSRLAGGFDTQYF
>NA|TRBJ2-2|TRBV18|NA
TGTGCCAGCTCACCAGCGGTTTTCGGTTTATTACCCAACACCGGGGAGCTGTTTTTT
CASSPAVFGLLPNTGELFF
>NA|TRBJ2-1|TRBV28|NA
TGTGCCAGCAGTTTACCGGGGATCAATGAGCAGTTCTTC
CASSLPGINEQFF
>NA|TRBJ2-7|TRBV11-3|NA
TGTGCCAGCAGCCCCCAGACGGATCGGCGAGCCTACGAGCAGTACTTC
CASSPQTDRRAYEQYF
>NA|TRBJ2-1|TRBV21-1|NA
TGTGCCAGCAGCAAAACACGGTACAATGAGCAGTTCTTC
CASSKTRYNEQFF
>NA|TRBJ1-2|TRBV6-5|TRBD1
TGTGCCAGCAGTACAGCAGGGGGCTACTATGGCTACACCTTC
CASSTAGGYYGYTF
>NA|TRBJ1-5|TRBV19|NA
TGTGCCAGTAGCAATTCCGGACAGTACAATCAGCCCCAGCATTTT
CASSNSGQYNQPQHF
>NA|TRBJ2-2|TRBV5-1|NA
TGCGCCAGCAGCTTGGGTTGGTCATCTGCGAACACCGGGGAGCTGTTTTTT
CASSLGWSSANTGELFF
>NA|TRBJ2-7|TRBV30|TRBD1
TGTGCCGGACAGGGGGCGGAGGGGGGCGAGCAGTACTTC
CAGQGAEGGEQYF
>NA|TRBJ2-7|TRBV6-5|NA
TGTGCCAGCAGCCCAGGGGCCTACGAGCAGTACTTC
CASSPGAYEQYF
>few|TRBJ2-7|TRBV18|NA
TGTGCCAGCTCCCCCGGTCAGGGTAAGGACTCTGGGCAGTACTTC
CASSPGQGKDSGQYF
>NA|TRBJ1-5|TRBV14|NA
TGTGCCAGCAGCCCCTATGGGGAGAATCAGCCCCAGCATTTT
CASSPYGENQPQHF
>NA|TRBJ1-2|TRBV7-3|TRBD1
TGTGCCAGCAGCTTCGGCCCCGCGACAGGGCCAACAGGCTACACCTTC
CASSFGPATGPTGYTF
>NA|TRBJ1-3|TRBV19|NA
TGTGCCAGTAGTGAGAGGGGATTTTTCGGCGGAAACACCATATATTTT
CASSERGFFGGNTIYF
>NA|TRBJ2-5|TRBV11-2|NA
TGTGCCAGCAGCTTAGATCTCCTAGCGTACAACCCGAAAGAGACCCAGTACTTC
CASSLDLLAYNPKETQYF
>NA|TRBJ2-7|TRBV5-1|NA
TGCGCCAGCAGCCTGTCAGGGTACGAGCAGTACTTC
CASSLSGYEQYF
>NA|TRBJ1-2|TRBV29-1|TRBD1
TGCAGCGTTGAATTGCTTGACAGGGGGCTCTATGGCTACACCTTC
CSVELLDRGLYGYTF
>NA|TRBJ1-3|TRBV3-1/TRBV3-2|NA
TGTGCCAGCAGCCTATCAGGGAGGCCTGGAAACACCATATATTTT
CASSLSGRPGNTIYF
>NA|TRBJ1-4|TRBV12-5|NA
TGTGCTAGTGGTTTGGGCTACAGGACTCATAATGAAAAACTGTTTTTT
CASGLGYRTHNEKLFF
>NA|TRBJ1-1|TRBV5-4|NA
TGTGCCAGCAGCTTCCCGGGGGGAAACACTGAAGCTTTCTTT
CASSFPGGNTEAFF
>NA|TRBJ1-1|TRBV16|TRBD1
TGTGCCAGCAGCCGTTTGGTGATCGGGACAGGGGGTGAAGCTTTCTTT
CASSRLVIGTGGEAFF
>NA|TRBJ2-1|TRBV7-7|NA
TGTGCTAGCAGCTTAGCGCGTGGTAGCAATGAGCAGTTCTTC
CASSLARGSNEQFF
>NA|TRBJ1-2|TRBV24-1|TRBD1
TGTGCCACCAGTGACAGGGGGCGCTCATTTGGCTACACCTTC
CATSDRGRSFGYTF
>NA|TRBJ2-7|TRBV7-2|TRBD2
TGTGCCAGCAGCTTTCGAATGGGCGGGGGACGGGGCGAGCAGTACTTC
CASSFRMGGGRGEQYF
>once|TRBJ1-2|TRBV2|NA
TGTGCCAGCAGTTTAGACAGTACAGGTGGCTACACCTTC
CASSLDSTGGYTF
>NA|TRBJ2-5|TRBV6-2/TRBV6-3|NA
TGTGCCAGCAGTCGAGGTGTGGTGGAGACCCAGTACTTC
CASSRGVVETQYF
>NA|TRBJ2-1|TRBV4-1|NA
TGCGCCAGCAGCCCCCCAAGGGCTTACAATGAGCAGTTCTTC
CASSPPRAYNEQFF
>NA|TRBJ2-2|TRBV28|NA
TGTGCCAGCAGAGGGACAAGGAACACCGGGGAGCTGTTTTTT
CASRGTRNTGELFF
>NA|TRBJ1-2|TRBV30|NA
TGTGCCTGGAGTGTGGCAGGGGAAGGCTACACCTTC
CAWSVAGEGYTF
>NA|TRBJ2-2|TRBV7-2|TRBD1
TGTGCCAGCAGCACCCAAGGGACAGGTATCACCGGGGAGCTGTTTTTT
CASSTQGTGITGELFF
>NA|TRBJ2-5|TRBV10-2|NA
TGCGCCAGCACCTTTCTTCCCGTTCGGGAGACCCAGTACTTC
CASTFLPVRETQYF
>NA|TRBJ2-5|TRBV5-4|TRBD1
TGTGCCAGCAGCCGACAGGGGTCGGAAGAGACCCAGTACTTC
CASSRQGSEETQYF
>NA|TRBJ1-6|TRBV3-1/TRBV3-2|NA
TGTGCCAGCAGCCAGATCGGTTCACCCCTCCACTTT
CASSQIGSPLHF
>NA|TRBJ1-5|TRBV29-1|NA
TGCAGCGTAGAAACTGGTGGAAGCCAGCATTTT
CSVETGGSQHF
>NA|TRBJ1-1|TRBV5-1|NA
TGCGCCAGCAGTTGGATGGGGACTGAAGCTTTCTTT
CASSWMGTEAFF
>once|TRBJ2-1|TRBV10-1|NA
TGCGCCAGCAGTGACTTAGGTCCAGCTAACTACAATGAGCAGTTCTTC
CASSDLGPANYNEQFF